One and the same sample provided the 30 T cell receptor beta chains below, sequenced in a study of CD8+ T cells in alopecia areata. Extracted RNA was reverse transcribed, and the resulting cDNA served as sequencing template. Profiling relied on immunoSEQ multiplex PCR, and the TCRdb table lists in-frame clones only, not all of them. Among roughly 120,000 clones listed, roughly 68% were seen once. The material sequenced was CD4+ T cells sorted from blood. These receptors came from a human donor in good health.

V and J are TRBV12-5 and TRBJ2-2, with D possibly TRBD1 on 7 matching bases. The CDR3 extends over 15 amino acids. In germline, CDR1 is LGHNT, CDR2 FRNRAP. V was cut by 7 bases and J by 4 bases, with 16 bases left in between. DNA of the CDR3: TGTGCTAGTGCAGGGGGTTCGCGGGGCACCGGGGAGCTGTTTTTT. It codes for CASAGGSRGTGELFF.

The chain employs TRBV5-4 and TRBJ2-4; TRBD1 agrees at 8 bases. Per the germline V gene, CDR1 is SGHNT and CDR2 is YYREEE (reference sequence). Losses at the gene ends were 2 bases for V and 6 bases for J; bases not matched to a gene: 1. This CDR3 is 13 amino acids long. The CDR3 DNA sequence: TGTGCCAGCAGCTTAGGACAGGGAAACATTCAGTACTTC. Translated, it gives CASSLGQGNIQYF.

This clone was detected only a few times. The J gene is TRBJ2-4, the V gene TRBV10-3, with TRBD2 matching over 14 bases. Looked up from germline, CDR1 is ENHRY and CDR2 is SYGVKD. The CDR3 runs 17 residues. J gave up 2 bases and V 8 bases, and 8 bases lay outside the gene matches. The DNA of the CDR3 is TGTGCCATCGAGTGGACTAGCGGGGGGATCACCAAAAACATTCAGTACTTC. Amino acid sequence: CAIEWTSGGITKNIQYF.

The chain links TRBV7-8 to TRBJ1-3; no definite D call. V lost 2 bases and J 0 bases, leaving 11 bases between the germline ends. The CDR3 totals 16 residues. Germline V gives CDR1 SGHVS, CDR2 FQNEAQ. CDR3 in DNA: TGTGCCAGCAGCTTAATGGTTGGCGCCTCTGGAAACACCATATATTTT. Its translation: CASSLMVGASGNTIYF.

The chain is built from TRBV30 and TRBJ2-3; 8 bases match TRBD1. V shed 5 bases and J 11 bases; nucleotides not matched to a gene: 12. This CDR3 is built from 13 residues. Germline loops: CDR1 GTSNPN, CDR2 SVGIG (reference sequence). The CDR3 coding sequence is TGTGCCTGGGCGGGACAGGTAACCCGAGGGCAGTATTTT. Protein product: CAWAGQVTRGQYF.

This chain connects TRBV2 to TRBJ2-5; D uncertain. Deletions cut 3 bases from V and 5 bases from J, with 7 bases between. The CDR3 is 12 amino acids. Germline V gives CDR1 SNHLY, CDR2 FYNNEI. CDR3 nucleotide sequence: TGTGCCAGCAGTGAGTTGGCCGAGACCCAGTACTTC. Translation: CASSELAETQYF.

The chain is built from TRBV5-1 and TRBJ2-1; D is ambiguous. CDR1 is SGHRS and CDR2 is YFSETQ in the germline V gene. V shed 4 bases and J shed 5 bases, with 4 bases lying between them. The CDR3 consists of 11 residues. CDR3 residues: CASSRNNEQFF. CDR3 coding DNA: TGCGCCAGCAGCCGGAACAATGAGCAGTTCTTC.

The V call is TRBV6-1, the J call TRBJ1-4, with D possibly being TRBD1 (6 bases). The CDR3 is 14 residues long. Trimming took 6 bases from V and 8 from J, leaving 16 bases between them. The germline gives CDR1 MNHNS, CDR2 SASEGT. CDR3 coding DNA: TGTGCCAGCAGAGGGGGGGAGAGCACCGAAAAACTGTTTTTT. It codes for CASRGGESTEKLFF.

CDR3 coding DNA: TGTGCCAGCAGCTTCGTACTAGGGGGGCAGTTCTTC. Amino acids: CASSFVLGGQFF. V is TRBV7-2 and J is TRBJ2-1; D is possibly TRBD1 (6 bases). V lost 3 bases and J 12 bases, leaving 12 bases between the germline ends. The germline V gene has CDR1 SGHTA and CDR2 FQGNSA. This CDR3 is 12 amino acids long.

This clone was counted a single time. This chain uses TRBV6-5 with TRBJ2-5; D is possibly TRBD2 (5 bases). With 2 bases removed from V and 4 bases from J, the gap between germline ends came to 8 bases. Germline loops: CDR1 MNHEY, CDR2 SVGAGI. This CDR3 spans 13 amino acids. The CDR3 here is CASSYTRVETQYF. The CDR3 DNA reads TGTGCCAGCAGTTACACTAGAGTAGAGACCCAGTACTTC.

This chain uses TRBV7-2 with TRBJ2-3, with a possible D match to TRBD2 (5 bases). Germline V gene data show CDR1 as SGHTA and CDR2 as FQGNSA. This CDR3 has 14 amino acids. Trimming removed 2 bases from V and 5 bases from J, with 11 bases in between. The CDR3 DNA is TGTGCCAGCAGCTTACAGCTAGCAAGAGATACGCAGTATTTT. It translates to CASSLQLARDTQYF.

The chain combines TRBV29-1 with TRBJ2-5; no clear D. Germline CDR1 is SQVTM and CDR2 is ANQGSEA. The CDR3 is made up of 13 amino acids. Trimming took off 8 bases at V and 2 bases at J, with 15 bases between the two ends. CDR3 loop: CSSLTGPQETQYF. The DNA for the CDR3 is TGCAGCAGCCTCACCGGGCCGCAAGAGACCCAGTACTTC.

V is TRBV29-1 and J is TRBJ1-2; no firm D call. Germline V CDR1 and CDR2: SQVTM, ANQGSEA. The V end was cut by 6 bases, the J end by 4 bases, with 9 bases between. The CDR3 runs to 11 residues. The CDR3 region has the DNA TGCAGCGTGGTCCTGGGCTATGGCTACACCTTC. It yields the protein CSVVLGYGYTF.

This clone was seen only once. The CDR3 loop reads CASPDRDRGQRSTEAFF. CDR3 nucleotide sequence: TGCGCCAGCCCTGATCGCGACAGGGGGCAAAGGAGCACTGAAGCTTTCTTT. This sequence joins TRBV5-1 and TRBJ1-1; 10 bases align to TRBD1. Germline V CDR1 and CDR2: SGHRS, YFSETQ. V dropped 7 bases and J dropped 4; count of bases not matched to a gene: 16. The CDR3 extends over 17 amino acids.

CDR3 in amino acids: CASRPDLGGYTF. Here the CDR3 DNA reads TGTGCCAGCAGGCCCGACCTGGGGGGCTACACCTTC. The chain uses TRBV2 and TRBJ1-2; D gene uncertain. V lost 6 bases, J lost 8 bases, and 13 bases lay in between. The CDR3 has 12 residues. CDR1 is SNHLY and CDR2 is FYNNEI in the germline V gene.

DNA of the CDR3: TGCAGCGTTGTCCGGACAGAAGGCTACGAGCAGTACTTC. Amino acids: CSVVRTEGYEQYF. The chain couples TRBV29-1 to TRBJ2-7; D is possibly TRBD1 (6 bases). Trimming removed 4 bases at V and 3 bases at J, with 13 bases between. The CDR3 covers 13 residues. Germline lookup yields CDR1 SQVTM and CDR2 ANQGSEA.

This chain connects TRBV5-1 to TRBJ2-5; 9 nucleotides align to TRBD2. V shed 0 bases and J 2 bases; nucleotides not matched to a gene: 5. Looked up from germline, CDR1 is SGHRS and CDR2 is YFSETQ. There are 16 residues in the CDR3. Here the CDR3 DNA reads TGCGCCAGCAGCTTGGCCCCAGCGGGGGGTCAAGAGACCCAGTACTTC. It yields the protein CASSLAPAGGQETQYF.

This chain connects TRBV29-1 to TRBJ2-2; D gene uncertain. Trimming cost V 6 bases and J 6 bases, with 14 bases left between them. This CDR3 has 13 amino acids. From germline, CDR1 is SQVTM and CDR2 ANQGSEA. CDR3 DNA sequence: TGCAGCGTGGCCTGGGGTGGGTCCGGGGAGCTGTTTTTT. Translating gives CSVAWGGSGELFF.

The chain recombines TRBV29-1 with TRBJ2-7, with 10 bases fitting TRBD1. J was trimmed by 6 bases and V by 0 bases; bases with no gene match: 5. Per the germline V gene, CDR1 is SQVTM and CDR2 is ANQGSEA. The CDR3 spans 14 residues. The CDR3 protein is CSVEETGGLGEQYF. In DNA form, the CDR3 reads TGCAGCGTTGAAGAGACAGGGGGCCTGGGCGAGCAGTACTTC.

The V and J genes are TRBV29-1 and TRBJ2-3, with TRBD2 identical over 10 bases. J gave up 4 bases and V 7 bases, and 8 bases lay outside the gene matches. CDR1 is SQVTM, CDR2 ANQGSEA, per germline. This CDR3 comprises 14 residues. DNA for the CDR3: TGCAGCGCCGGGACTAGCGCTGGTGCAGATACGCAGTATTTT. As protein: CSAGTSAGADTQYF.

The J gene is TRBJ2-3, the V gene TRBV29-1; weak D call: TRBD2 (7 bases). The germline V and J ends were trimmed by 3 bases and 3 bases, with 10 bases remaining between them. The CDR3 totals 13 residues. Germline-derived CDR1 and CDR2 are SQVTM and ANQGSEA. The CDR3 DNA sequence: TGCAGCGTTGAGGCGGGGGCGACAGATACGCAGTATTTT. It encodes CSVEAGATDTQYF.

The rearrangement links TRBV9 to TRBJ2-7; 7 bases align to TRBD1. This CDR3 is 14 amino acids long. V lost 3 bases, J lost 2 bases, and 5 bases stayed unmatched. Germline assignment: CDR1 SGDLS and CDR2 YYNGEE. This chain's CDR3 is CASSARDSTYEQYF. The CDR3 DNA sequence: TGTGCCAGCAGCGCCCGGGACAGCACCTACGAGCAGTACTTC.

Only a few counts were recorded for this clone. The V call is TRBV27, the J call TRBJ2-1, with TRBD1 identical over 8 bases. The CDR3 runs 12 residues. Germline CDR1 is MNHEY and CDR2 is SMNVEV (reference sequence). V lost 5 bases, J lost 10 bases, and 4 bases stayed unmatched. CDR3 nucleotide sequence: TGTGCCAGCAGTACCCGACAGGGGGAGCAGTTCTTC. Amino acids: CASSTRQGEQFF.

V usage is TRBV11-3 and J usage is TRBJ2-1; D gene ambiguous. The CDR3 runs 14 residues. V gave up 3 bases and J gave up 1 base, with 7 bases separating them. Germline CDR1 and CDR2: SGHNT and YENEEA. CDR3 nucleotides: TGTGCCAGCAGCTTCGGAAGGTCCTACAATGAGCAGTTCTTC. This codes for CASSFGRSYNEQFF.

Remarks on this clone: One end of the junction varies from germline; a read error may be responsible. The sample has other DNA sequences that encode this CDR3 too. This rearrangement joins TRBV29-1 to TRBJ2-2; D not resolved. This CDR3 has 13 amino acids. Germline V CDR1 and CDR2: SQVTM, ANQGSEA. The CDR3 coding sequence is TGCAGCGTCGAAGGACGGAACACCGGGGAGCTGTTTTTT. It specifies CSVEGRNTGELFF.

This clone was found once. V gene TRBV2 combines with J gene TRBJ2-2; D gene uncertain. The CDR3 totals 12 residues. Trimming removed 10 bases at V and 10 bases at J, with 16 bases between. CDR1 and CDR2 (germline): SNHLY, FYNNEI. The chain's CDR3 is CATRSWTLELFF. The CDR3 DNA reads as TGTGCCACCCGTTCCTGGACCTTGGAGCTGTTTTTT.

The CDR3 DNA reads as TGCAGCGGGGGACGGGGGGGGCGGAATGAGCAGTTCTTC. Translation: CSGGRGGRNEQFF. The genes are TRBV29-1 and TRBJ2-1, with 8 bases lining up with TRBD2. With 7 bases clipped from V and 7 bases from J, the junction kept 9 bases outside the gene matches. This CDR3 has 13 amino acids. Germline CDR1 SQVTM, CDR2 ANQGSEA.

The chain carries TRBV29-1 and TRBJ2-1; a possible D gene is TRBD2 (6 bases). Germline V gene data show CDR1 as SQVTM and CDR2 as ANQGSEA. The CDR3 has 15 amino acids. V lost 3 bases to trimming and J lost 0 bases, with 12 bases between them. In DNA form, the CDR3 reads TGCAGCGTTGACGGCGGGGTTGGCTCCTACAATGAGCAGTTCTTC. As protein: CSVDGGVGSYNEQFF.

The gene calls are TRBV4-2 and TRBJ2-5; the D call may be TRBD1 or TRBD2 (5 bases each). Germline assignment: CDR1 LGHNA and CDR2 YNFKEQ. Trimming cost V 0 bases and J 6 bases, with 8 bases left between them. CDR3 length equals 13 residues. CDR3 DNA: TGTGCCAGCAGCCAAGACAGGGAGCAGACCCAGTACTTC. Residues: CASSQDREQTQYF.

The chain carries TRBV28 and TRBJ1-2; 7 nucleotides match TRBD1. This CDR3 spans 14 amino acids. Germline V gene data show CDR1 as MDHEN and CDR2 as SYDVKM. With 5 bases clipped from V and 5 bases from J, the junction kept 8 bases outside the gene matches. In DNA, the CDR3 is TGTGCCAGCAGTCATGACAGGGACCGGTATGGCTACACCTTC. This translates into CASSHDRDRYGYTF.